This T cell receptor (beta chain) emerged from a study of beta chain features in type 1 diabetes. Study findings and constraints: Naive, central memory and Treg TCRB repertoires seemed to resemble each other more closely in patients than they did in healthy donors. Shorter templates might be favored by PCR, and equally so in patients and in controls. VDJ junctions sequenced from type 1 diabetes patients showed fewer insertions and more deletions.

This clone turned up a few times. No antigen is known for it. Reverse transcription of all isolated RNA meant that expressed TCRB transcripts were sequenced. The protocol was immunoSEQ multiplex PCR, while the TCRdb copy is restricted to in-frame clones and leaves out a portion. The table records hundreds of thousands of clones, around a sixth of them present only once. Sequencing used naive CD4+ T cells from blood. The sequence was obtained from a man younger than 35 in good health.

CDR3 amino acids: CAWSVAGGGVGANVLTF. CDR3 bases: TGTGCCTGGAGTGTAGCAGGGGGCGGGGTTGGGGCCAACGTCCTGACTTTC. The J gene is TRBJ2-6, the V gene TRBV30, with TRBD1 matching 8 bases. Germline assignment: CDR1 GTSNPN and CDR2 SVGIG (reference sequence). The CDR3 sequence is 17 residues long. Trimming cost V 0 bases and J 3 bases; bases outside gene matches: 7.